This T cell receptor (beta chain) was sequenced for a study of long-term antiretroviral therapy in people with HIV. Findings and limits, study-wide: Even long-term ART left TRB diversity below transplant donor controls, despite gains. Information pertaining to ART adherence, viral resistance or therapeutic modifications was not obtained. The study found narrower CDR3 length ranges in HIV repertoires than in controls.

Germline values: CDR1 SGHRS, CDR2 YFSETQ. The CDR3 extends over 15 amino acids. Trimming took 1 base from V and 2 from J; bases not matched to a gene: 5. Remarks on this clone: What it recognizes is unknown.

A v3.0 immunoSEQ assay was performed at survey level. The table came from immunoSEQ multiplex PCR; TCRdb's copy has only in-frame clones and leaves some out. In the table there are 40,000 to 50,000 clones, less than 95% of which are singletons. There were roughly 0.9-11 million cryopreserved PBMC in the samples before DNA extraction. The rearrangement uses TRBV5-1 and TRBJ2-5, with TRBD2 matching over 7 bases. Here the sequenced sample was unsorted PBMCs, taken almost 9.5 years after starting antiretroviral therapy. The TCR sequence derives from a young man with HIV. The CDR3 region is CASSLYSGIQETQYF. Written as DNA, the CDR3 is TGCGCCAGCAGCTTGTACAGCGGGATACAAGAGACCCAGTACTTC. Filled out from reference TRBV5-1 and TRBJ2-5, the complete variable domain reads KAGVTQTPRYLIKTRGQQVTLSCSPISGHRSVSWYQQTPGQGLQFLFEYFSETQRNKGNFPGRFSGRQFSNSRSEMNVSTLELGDSALYLCASSLYSGIQETQYFGPGTRLLVL.